This T cell receptor beta chain was sequenced during a study of shared clonotypes between healthy human individuals. Study at large: The donor group consisted of two women and a few men, aged 18 to 49. Study results and limitations: The authors expected sequencing depth to affect clonotype sharing among donors.

For sorted subsets, 150 to 200 ng DNA per replicate equaled about 31,000 T cell genomes. Assay used: immunoSEQ multiplex PCR; TCRdb lists only in-frame clones, some missing. In the table there are approximately 740,000 clones, 90% to 95% of which are singletons. Germline V gene sequence: CDR1 MDHEN, CDR2 SYDVKM. The V end was cut by 6 bases, the J end by 5 bases, with 14 bases between. This CDR3 region has 13 residues. CD8 cells classed as naive were CD45RO-negative and positively selected for CCR7, excluding terminally differentiated effector memory CD45RA+ cells. Recent vaccinations or acute infections were absent in the healthy HIV-negative adult donors. This clone was counted ten times or more. Its antigen remains unidentified.

V usage is TRBV28 and J usage is TRBJ2-7, with D tentatively TRBD1 or TRBD2 (6 bases each). Sequenced input: naive CD8+ T cells sorted from blood. This clonotype was sampled from a man between 25 and 39 years old in good health. In nucleotides, the CDR3 is TGTGCCAGCAGCCTTATCGGGGGCGACGAGCAGTACTTC. This gives the protein CASSLIGGDEQYF.